This is a list of T cell receptor beta chains from one sample in a study of T-cell reconstitution after alpha-beta-depleted transplantation in children. TCRdb analysed the PCR reads with MiXCR anew, one entry per CDR3 protein. The data contain some 110,000 distinct CDR3 sequences, 9% to 12% of them singletons. Specimen: PBMCs, collected before TCRalphabeta/CD19-depleted stem cell transplant. The receptors derive from a boy between 2 and 10 years old with acute lymphoblastic leukemia, due to receive a stem cell transplant. Both conserved end residues are part of each CDR3. The D gene is left open where the match is weak. The listing skips clone size in some rows; elsewhere it reads once, few, many or a size class.

abundance: NA; len: 13; j_gene: TRBJ2-5; v_gene: TRBV7-2; d_gene: NA; CDR3aa: CASTTGLGETQYF; CDR3nt: TGTGCCAGCACGACAGGTCTAGGGGAGACCCAGTACTTC
abundance: NA; len: 14; j_gene: TRBJ1-5; v_gene: TRBV20-1; d_gene: NA; CDR3aa: CSARVEGYDQPQHF; CDR3nt: TGCAGTGCTAGAGTGGAGGGGTATGATCAGCCCCAGCATTTT
abundance: NA; len: 15; j_gene: TRBJ2-7; v_gene: TRBV29-1; d_gene: NA; CDR3aa: CSVRRDISSSYEQYF; CDR3nt: TGCAGCGTTAGGAGGGACATCTCCAGCTCCTACGAGCAGTACTTC
abundance: NA; len: 15; j_gene: TRBJ2-7; v_gene: TRBV6-5; d_gene: NA; CDR3aa: CASSYSEGQNYEQYF; CDR3nt: TGTGCCAGCAGTTACTCGGAGGGCCAAAATTACGAGCAGTACTTC
abundance: many; len: 17; j_gene: TRBJ2-2; v_gene: TRBV30; d_gene: NA; CDR3aa: CAWSEIGAATNTGELFF; CDR3nt: TGTGCCTGGAGTGAAATAGGAGCGGCTACGAACACCGGGGAGCTGTTTTTT
abundance: many; len: 16; j_gene: TRBJ2-7; v_gene: TRBV11-2; d_gene: TRBD2; CDR3aa: CASSLNLAGGQYEQYF; CDR3nt: TGTGCCAGCAGCTTAAATCTAGCGGGAGGGCAGTACGAGCAGTACTTC
abundance: NA; len: 14; j_gene: TRBJ1-2; v_gene: TRBV12-3/TRBV12-4; d_gene: NA; CDR3aa: CASRQQGANYGYTF; CDR3nt: TGTGCCAGCAGACAACAGGGAGCTAACTATGGCTACACCTTC
abundance: many; len: 18; j_gene: TRBJ2-1; v_gene: TRBV6-1; d_gene: NA; CDR3aa: CASSHGGQISLSLNEQFF; CDR3nt: TGTGCCAGCAGCCACGGGGGACAAATAAGTCTTAGTTTGAATGAGCAGTTCTTC
abundance: NA; len: 13; j_gene: TRBJ2-7; v_gene: TRBV5-1; d_gene: TRBD2; CDR3aa: CASRSAGAREQYF; CDR3nt: TGCGCCAGCCGCTCAGCGGGAGCTAGGGAGCAGTACTTC
abundance: NA; len: 14; j_gene: TRBJ2-3; v_gene: TRBV20-1; d_gene: NA; CDR3aa: CSPAAGFVTDTQYF; CDR3nt: TGCAGTCCGGCAGCGGGCTTTGTCACAGATACGCAGTATTTT
abundance: NA; len: 14; j_gene: TRBJ2-1; v_gene: TRBV7-8; d_gene: NA; CDR3aa: CASSLALTSNEQFF; CDR3nt: TGTGCCAGCAGCTTAGCGCTAACTAGCAATGAGCAGTTCTTC
abundance: few; len: 15; j_gene: TRBJ2-1; v_gene: TRBV4-1; d_gene: NA; CDR3aa: CASSLGAPSYNEQFF; CDR3nt: TGCGCCAGCAGCCTCGGGGCCCCCTCCTACAATGAGCAGTTCTTC
abundance: once; len: 15; j_gene: TRBJ1-3; v_gene: TRBV6-1; d_gene: TRBD1; CDR3aa: CASSVTGLAGNTIYF; CDR3nt: TGTGCCAGCAGTGTGACAGGGCTGGCTGGAAACACCATATATTTT
abundance: few; len: 12; j_gene: TRBJ2-4; v_gene: TRBV15; d_gene: NA; CDR3aa: CATSKAGNIQYF; CDR3nt: TGTGCCACCAGCAAAGCTGGGAACATTCAGTACTTC
abundance: many; len: 16; j_gene: TRBJ2-3; v_gene: TRBV20-1; d_gene: NA; CDR3aa: CSARDLAQGRTDTQYF; CDR3nt: TGCAGTGCTAGAGATTTAGCACAGGGAAGGACAGATACGCAGTATTTT
abundance: many; len: 13; j_gene: TRBJ2-7; v_gene: TRBV7-6; d_gene: NA; CDR3aa: CASSLAETYEQYF; CDR3nt: TGTGCCAGCAGCTTAGCTGAGACCTACGAGCAGTACTTC
abundance: many; len: 15; j_gene: TRBJ1-2; v_gene: TRBV2; d_gene: NA; CDR3aa: CASSESARGAYGYTF; CDR3nt: TGTGCCAGCAGTGAAAGTGCGCGAGGGGCGTATGGCTACACCTTC
abundance: few; len: 16; j_gene: TRBJ2-5; v_gene: TRBV7-8; d_gene: NA; CDR3aa: CASSSRQAINQETQYF; CDR3nt: TGTGCCAGCAGCTCACGACAGGCGATAAACCAAGAGACCCAGTACTTC
abundance: many; len: 15; j_gene: TRBJ2-3; v_gene: TRBV10-2; d_gene: NA; CDR3aa: CASSDTSPRTDTQYF; CDR3nt: TGCGCCAGCAGTGATACTAGCCCTCGCACAGATACGCAGTATTTT
abundance: few; len: 15; j_gene: TRBJ2-7; v_gene: TRBV3-1; d_gene: NA; CDR3aa: CASSHHGTLSYEQYF; CDR3nt: TGTGCCAGCAGCCACCACGGGACCCTCTCCTACGAGCAGTACTTC
abundance: NA; len: 14; j_gene: TRBJ1-1; v_gene: TRBV5-1; d_gene: NA; CDR3aa: CASGHQTSNTEAFF; CDR3nt: TGCGCCAGCGGCCACCAAACTTCTAACACTGAAGCTTTCTTT
abundance: NA; len: 17; j_gene: TRBJ2-1; v_gene: TRBV20-1; d_gene: TRBD2; CDR3aa: CSAFHRDYLQRRDEQFF; CDR3nt: TGCAGTGCTTTTCACCGGGACTACCTACAAAGGAGAGATGAGCAGTTCTTC
abundance: few; len: 17; j_gene: TRBJ2-6; v_gene: TRBV20-1; d_gene: NA; CDR3aa: CSARQDPQFTGANVLTF; CDR3nt: TGCAGTGCTCGCCAAGATCCCCAATTCACTGGGGCCAACGTCCTGACTTTC
abundance: many; len: 15; j_gene: TRBJ2-5; v_gene: TRBV20-1; d_gene: NA; CDR3aa: CSARDGQRQQETQYF; CDR3nt: TGCAGTGCTAGAGACGGCCAGCGGCAACAAGAGACCCAGTACTTC
abundance: NA; len: 15; j_gene: TRBJ2-1; v_gene: TRBV6-1; d_gene: TRBD2; CDR3aa: CASSAVAGGMDEQFF; CDR3nt: TGTGCCAGCAGTGCAGTAGCGGGAGGTATGGATGAGCAGTTCTTC
abundance: NA; len: 13; j_gene: TRBJ1-1; v_gene: TRBV19; d_gene: NA; CDR3aa: CASSPDPWAEAFF; CDR3nt: TGTGCCAGTAGTCCGGACCCGTGGGCTGAAGCTTTCTTT
abundance: NA; len: 17; j_gene: TRBJ2-2; v_gene: TRBV27; d_gene: NA; CDR3aa: CASSLKIKTGYAGELFF; CDR3nt: TGTGCCAGCAGTTTAAAGATTAAAACAGGGTACGCCGGGGAGCTGTTTTTT
abundance: few; len: 15; j_gene: TRBJ1-5; v_gene: TRBV7-2; d_gene: TRBD1; CDR3aa: CASSGGQGGNQPQHF; CDR3nt: TGTGCCAGCAGTGGAGGACAGGGGGGCAATCAGCCCCAGCATTTT
abundance: many; len: 18; j_gene: TRBJ1-3; v_gene: TRBV20-1; d_gene: NA; CDR3aa: CSARTRGHRDISGNTIYF; CDR3nt: TGCAGTGCTAGAACTAGAGGGCACAGGGATATCTCTGGAAACACCATATATTTT
abundance: few; len: 15; j_gene: TRBJ2-3; v_gene: TRBV5-1; d_gene: TRBD2; CDR3aa: CASTREGQKGDTQYF; CDR3nt: TGCGCCAGCACCCGGGAGGGCCAGAAGGGGGATACGCAGTATTTT
abundance: many; len: 12; j_gene: TRBJ2-7; v_gene: TRBV7-8; d_gene: NA; CDR3aa: CASSLGRYEQYF; CDR3nt: TGTGCCAGCAGCTTAGGTCGCTACGAGCAGTACTTC
abundance: many; len: 12; j_gene: TRBJ2-7; v_gene: TRBV29-1; d_gene: TRBD1; CDR3aa: CSVEQGAVEQYF; CDR3nt: TGCAGCGTAGAGCAGGGGGCGGTAGAGCAGTACTTC
abundance: NA; len: 12; j_gene: TRBJ2-7; v_gene: TRBV2; d_gene: NA; CDR3aa: CASSEANYEQYF; CDR3nt: TGTGCCAGCAGTGAAGCCAATTACGAGCAGTACTTC
abundance: few; len: 15; j_gene: TRBJ1-1; v_gene: TRBV5-1; d_gene: NA; CDR3aa: CASSLTIDPNTEAFF; CDR3nt: TGCGCCAGCAGCTTGACCATCGACCCTAACACTGAAGCTTTCTTT
abundance: many; len: 13; j_gene: TRBJ2-1; v_gene: TRBV20-1; d_gene: NA; CDR3aa: CSASSRPVWEQFF; CDR3nt: TGCAGTGCTAGCAGTCGCCCCGTCTGGGAGCAGTTCTTC
abundance: few; len: 15; j_gene: TRBJ2-3; v_gene: TRBV12-3/TRBV12-4; d_gene: TRBD1; CDR3aa: CASSNTGGSTDTQYF; CDR3nt: TGTGCCAGCAGTAATACAGGGGGCAGCACAGATACGCAGTATTTT
abundance: NA; len: 15; j_gene: TRBJ2-1; v_gene: TRBV5-1; d_gene: TRBD2; CDR3aa: CASSLESGGYNEQFF; CDR3nt: TGCGCCAGCAGCTTGGAAAGCGGGGGGTACAATGAGCAGTTCTTC
abundance: NA; len: 12; j_gene: TRBJ2-7; v_gene: TRBV24-1; d_gene: TRBD1; CDR3aa: CATSLGGPEQYF; CDR3nt: TGTGCCACCAGTCTAGGGGGCCCCGAGCAGTACTTC
abundance: NA; len: 14; j_gene: TRBJ2-7; v_gene: TRBV20-1; d_gene: NA; CDR3aa: CSARVSSGYYEQYF; CDR3nt: TGCAGTGCTAGAGTATCCAGCGGGTACTACGAGCAGTACTTC
abundance: NA; len: 14; j_gene: TRBJ2-3; v_gene: TRBV12-3/TRBV12-4; d_gene: TRBD2; CDR3aa: CASRMGLETDTQYF; CDR3nt: TGTGCCAGCAGAATGGGACTAGAGACAGATACGCAGTATTTT
abundance: many; len: 17; j_gene: TRBJ2-7; v_gene: TRBV7-6; d_gene: NA; CDR3aa: CASSLTAAGGLPHEQYF; CDR3nt: TGTGCCAGCAGCTTAACAGCAGCGGGCGGCTTGCCCCACGAGCAGTACTTC
abundance: few; len: 12; j_gene: TRBJ2-7; v_gene: TRBV7-2; d_gene: NA; CDR3aa: CASSLHGYEQYF; CDR3nt: TGTGCCAGCAGCTTACACGGATACGAGCAGTACTTC
abundance: NA; len: 15; j_gene: TRBJ1-1; v_gene: TRBV11-2; d_gene: NA; CDR3aa: CASSFGTQPNTEAFF; CDR3nt: TGTGCCAGCAGCTTTGGTACACAGCCGAACACTGAAGCTTTCTTT
abundance: many; len: 11; j_gene: TRBJ2-2; v_gene: TRBV12-3/TRBV12-4; d_gene: NA; CDR3aa: CASTFTGELFF; CDR3nt: TGTGCCAGCACCTTCACCGGGGAGCTGTTTTTT
abundance: many; len: 13; j_gene: TRBJ1-2; v_gene: TRBV5-1; d_gene: NA; CDR3aa: CASSPGGSYGYTF; CDR3nt: TGCGCCAGCAGCCCGGGGGGGTCCTATGGCTACACCTTC
abundance: once; len: 12; j_gene: TRBJ1-5; v_gene: TRBV20-1; d_gene: NA; CDR3aa: CSVPGPGQPQHF; CDR3nt: TGCAGTGTTCCGGGACCAGGTCAGCCCCAGCATTTT
abundance: NA; len: 12; j_gene: TRBJ2-1; v_gene: TRBV7-2; d_gene: NA; CDR3aa: CASSLRSGPSIF; CDR3nt: TGTGCCAGCAGCTTAAGGTCCGGGCCCTCTATCTTC
abundance: many; len: 15; j_gene: TRBJ2-7; v_gene: TRBV12-3/TRBV12-4; d_gene: TRBD1; CDR3aa: CASSLYGTGAYEQYF; CDR3nt: TGTGCCAGCAGTTTATATGGGACAGGGGCTTACGAGCAGTACTTC
abundance: few; len: 17; j_gene: TRBJ2-4; v_gene: TRBV18; d_gene: TRBD1; CDR3aa: CASSPPRQGEAKNIQYF; CDR3nt: TGTGCCAGCTCACCACCGCGGCAGGGGGAGGCCAAAAACATTCAGTACTTC
abundance: NA; len: 12; j_gene: TRBJ1-4; v_gene: TRBV7-2; d_gene: NA; CDR3aa: CASSLVGGKLFF; CDR3nt: TGTGCCAGCAGCTTAGTTGGTGGAAAACTGTTTTTT
abundance: few; len: 13; j_gene: TRBJ2-1; v_gene: TRBV9; d_gene: NA; CDR3aa: CASSEDYRDEQFF; CDR3nt: TGTGCCAGCAGCGAGGACTATCGGGATGAGCAGTTCTTC
abundance: once; len: 16; j_gene: TRBJ2-7; v_gene: TRBV7-6; d_gene: TRBD2; CDR3aa: CASSLATSVLSYEQYF; CDR3nt: TGTGCCAGCAGCTTAGCCACTAGCGTCCTATCCTACGAGCAGTACTTC